The rows below give T cell receptor beta chains drawn from one sample of a study of blood T cell repertoires in COVID-19. Only in-frame clones appear in the TCRdb table, and some are missing; sequencing was by immunoSEQ multiplex PCR. This table holds 200,000 to 250,000 clones, 80% to 90% found once. Sequencing was carried out using peripheral blood. The receptors shown here come from a woman aged 45-59 years with active or convalescent COVID-19. CDR3s include the opening cysteine and the closing phenylalanine or tryptophan. D genes are given only for firm matches. Clone size, where shown, is once, few, many, or a class for clones that have expanded.

CDR3: CAISDIRDSNYGYTF
DNA: TGTGCCATCAGTGACATCCGGGACTCTAACTATGGCTACACCTTC
size: once
V: TRBV10-3
D: .
J: TRBJ1-2

CDR3: CASSYFESTSGYTF
DNA: TGTGCCAGCAGTTACTTCGAATCGACATCTGGCTACACCTTC
size: many
V: TRBV6-6
D: .
J: TRBJ1-2

CDR3: CASSEAAGGQETQYF
DNA: TGTGCCAGCAGTGAAGCAGCGGGGGGGCAAGAGACCCAGTACTTC
size: .
V: TRBV6-1
D: TRBD2
J: TRBJ2-5

CDR3: CASSTGGSSGNTIYF
DNA: TGCGCCAGTTCGACAGGGGGCAGCTCTGGAAACACCATATATTTT
size: .
V: TRBV5-1
D: TRBD1
J: TRBJ1-3

CDR3: CASSYLTPSPLHF
DNA: TGTGCCAGCAGTTATTTGACACCTTCACCCCTCCACTTT
size: .
V: TRBV6-5
D: .
J: TRBJ1-6

CDR3: CASSQDRSSYNEQFF
DNA: TGTGCCAGCAGCCAAGACAGAAGCTCCTACAATGAGCAGTTCTTC
size: .
V: TRBV7-6
D: .
J: TRBJ2-1

CDR3: CASSEVFGDKGSPLHF
DNA: TGTGCCAGCAGTGAAGTGTTTGGGGACAAAGGGTCACCCCTCCACTTT
size: few
V: TRBV6-1
D: .
J: TRBJ1-6

CDR3: CASSLSRTNTEAFF
DNA: TGTGCCAGCTCACTCAGCAGGACTAACACTGAAGCTTTCTTT
size: .
V: TRBV18
D: .
J: TRBJ1-1

CDR3: CASSPTENRSGYTF
DNA: TGTGCCAGCTCACCCACCGAGAACAGGTCAGGCTACACCTTC
size: .
V: TRBV18
D: .
J: TRBJ1-2

CDR3: CASSQPGQSSYEQYF
DNA: TGTGCCAGCAGCCAACCGGGACAGTCAAGCTACGAGCAGTACTTC
size: .
V: TRBV4-2
D: TRBD1
J: TRBJ2-7

CDR3: CASRDRRNTEAFF
DNA: TGTGCCAGCAGGGACAGGAGGAACACTGAAGCTTTCTTT
size: .
V: TRBV7-9
D: TRBD1
J: TRBJ1-1

CDR3: CASSPSRDRVWLAFF
DNA: TGTGCCAGCAGCCCGTCCCGGGACAGGGTTTGGTTAGCTTTCTTT
size: .
V: TRBV7-2
D: TRBD1
J: TRBJ1-1

CDR3: CASSLGDTEAFF
DNA: TGTGCCAGCAGTTTAGGAGACACTGAAGCTTTCTTT
size: .
V: TRBV12-3/TRBV12-4
D: .
J: TRBJ1-1

CDR3: CASSLRASFRNEQFF
DNA: TGTGCCAGCAGCTTACGGGCTAGCTTCCGCAATGAGCAGTTCTTC
size: once
V: TRBV7-9
D: .
J: TRBJ2-1

CDR3: CASSYSAWGAGVTPYEQYF
DNA: TGTGCCAGCAGTTACTCGGCTTGGGGAGCGGGAGTAACCCCCTACGAGCAGTACTTC
size: .
V: TRBV6-2/TRBV6-3
D: TRBD2
J: TRBJ2-7

CDR3: CASSQDGRGGGVEQFF
DNA: TGTGCCAGCAGCCAAGATGGGCGGGGGGGAGGTGTTGAGCAGTTCTTC
size: few
V: TRBV4-2
D: TRBD2
J: TRBJ2-1

CDR3: CASSEANAGGGGYTF
DNA: TGTGCCAGCAGTGAAGCAAACGCAGGTGGTGGTGGCTACACCTTC
size: .
V: TRBV2
D: .
J: TRBJ1-2

CDR3: CAISDRRNTGELFF
DNA: TGTGCCATCAGTGATAGGAGAAACACCGGGGAGCTGTTTTTT
size: .
V: TRBV10-3
D: .
J: TRBJ2-2

CDR3: CASSRRGVDTGELFF
DNA: TGTGCCAGCAGCCGCCGCGGGGTCGACACCGGGGAGCTGTTTTTT
size: once
V: TRBV7-2
D: .
J: TRBJ2-2

CDR3: CASMSGRSASTDTQYF
DNA: TGTGCCAGTATGTCGGGTCGAAGTGCTAGCACAGATACGCAGTATTTT
size: once
V: TRBV19
D: .
J: TRBJ2-3

CDR3: CASSEYFTGAQPQHF
DNA: TGTGCCAGCAGTGAATACTTCACAGGGGCTCAGCCCCAGCATTTT
size: .
V: TRBV6-1
D: TRBD1
J: TRBJ1-5

CDR3: CASSPPQDRGKYGYTF
DNA: TGTGCCAGCTCACCACCCCAAGACAGGGGGAAATATGGCTACACCTTC
size: .
V: TRBV18
D: TRBD1
J: TRBJ1-2

CDR3: CASSQERRAGSTDTQYF
DNA: TGTGCCAGCAGCCAAGAGCGGCGAGCGGGGAGCACAGATACGCAGTATTTT
size: .
V: TRBV3-1/TRBV3-2
D: TRBD2
J: TRBJ2-3

CDR3: CASSLGSSYNEQFF
DNA: TGTGCCAGCAGTCTGGGGAGCTCCTACAATGAGCAGTTCTTC
size: .
V: TRBV2
D: .
J: TRBJ2-1

CDR3: CASSLVQGAITGELFF
DNA: TGTGCCAGCAGTTTAGTGCAGGGGGCTATCACCGGGGAGCTGTTTTTT
size: .
V: TRBV28
D: TRBD1
J: TRBJ2-2

CDR3: CASSRPQGERGAFF
DNA: TGTGCCAGCAGTCGACCCCAGGGGGAGAGGGGAGCTTTCTTT
size: once
V: TRBV6-5
D: TRBD1
J: TRBJ1-1